This passage covers 28 T cell receptor beta chains from one sample sequenced in a study of T-cell memory formation after mild COVID-19. MiXCR, applied by TCRdb to the 5' RACE reads, yields one record per CDR3 protein. This repertoire shows hundreds of thousands of distinct CDR3 sequences, about 20% found once; its top ten account for roughly an eighth. The sample was PBMCs or a T cell subset sorted from them (not recorded which). The receptors derive from an adult woman who had mild COVID-19 (a few samples of this study predate the infection). Cell type and time point are not known.

This chain connects TRBV5-4 to TRBJ2-5; weak D call: TRBD1 (6 bases). Germline V gives CDR1 SGHNT, CDR2 YYREEE (reference sequence). The length of the CDR3 is 14 residues. V dropped 0 bases and J dropped 4 bases, with 10 bases sitting between them. The CDR3 DNA sequence: TGTGCCAGCAGCTTGGAACAGGGTCGAGAGACCCAGTACTTC. The encoded protein is CASSLEQGRETQYF.

Here the CDR3 reads CASSGGLAPETQYF. CDR3 sequence (DNA): TGCGCCAGCAGCGGGGGACTAGCCCCAGAGACCCAGTACTTC. The rearrangement links TRBV5-1 to TRBJ2-5; 9 bases line up with TRBD2. The junction had 5 bases not matched to a gene; V was cut back by 4 bases and J by 4 bases. Per germline, CDR1 SGHRS and CDR2 YFSETQ. CDR3 length equals 14 residues.

The V call is TRBV7-2, the J call TRBJ1-5; TRBD1 is a possible D gene (5 bases). The CDR3 consists of 14 residues. The germline gives CDR1 SGHTA, CDR2 FQGNSA. Trimming shortened V by 8 bases and J by 3 bases, and 14 bases separated the two germline ends. The CDR3, as DNA: TGTGCCAGCCAAACGGGGGGAATCAATCAGCCCCAGCATTTT. Translated: CASQTGGINQPQHF.

This clonotype was seen once. The V call is TRBV7-2, the J call TRBJ2-3; 8 nucleotides agree with TRBD1. The CDR3 consists of 15 residues. With 4 bases clipped from V and 9 bases from J, the junction kept 12 bases outside the gene matches. Germline V gene data show CDR1 as SGHTA and CDR2 as FQGNSA. The CDR3: CASSSSRGLGATQYF. Here the CDR3 DNA reads TGTGCCAGCAGCTCCTCCAGGGGGCTCGGTGCGACGCAGTATTTT.

The chain recombines TRBV7-2 with TRBJ2-3; D gene uncertain. Trimming shortened V by 3 bases and J by 2 bases, and 6 bases separated the two germline ends. CDR3 length: 13 residues. In germline, CDR1 is SGHTA, CDR2 FQGNSA. CDR3 in DNA: TGTGCCAGCAGCTTCTTCTTCACAGATACGCAGTATTTT. It yields the protein CASSFFFTDTQYF.

This clonotype has a handful of counts. The J gene is TRBJ2-4, the V gene TRBV20-1, with TRBD2 matching 10 bases. This CDR3 contains 15 residues. The V and J ends lost 5 bases and 2 bases, in that order; junction bases with no gene match: 6. Per the germline V gene, CDR1 is DFQATT and CDR2 is SNEGSKA (reference sequence). CDR3 loop: CSAYSAGGSKNIQYF. In nucleotides, the CDR3 is TGCAGTGCTTATTCAGCGGGAGGGTCCAAAAACATTCAGTACTTC.

This clonotype was observed a few times. The chain joins TRBV11-3 to TRBJ2-7; 12 nucleotides align to TRBD2. The CDR3 is made up of 18 amino acids. Germline CDR1 is SGHNT and CDR2 is YENEEA. The junction had 14 bases not matched to a gene; V was cut back by 5 bases and J by 3 bases. The CDR3: CASSTALALAGGRYEQYF. CDR3 coding DNA: TGTGCCAGCAGCACCGCCCTCGCACTAGCGGGAGGCCGCTACGAGCAGTACTTC. The whole variable domain, filled in from reference TRBV11-3 and TRBJ2-7, reads EAGVVQSPRYKIIEKKQPVAFWCNPISGHNTLYWYLQNLGQGPELLIRYENEEAVDDSQLPKDRFSAERLKGVDSTLKIQPAELGDSAVYLCASSTALALAGGRYEQYFGPGTRLTVT.

This chain uses TRBV7-3 with TRBJ2-2; D might be TRBD2 (5 bases). V was trimmed by 5 bases and J by 8 bases, leaving 15 bases between them. Germline CDR1 reads SGHTA; CDR2 reads FQGTGA. The CDR3 spans 14 residues. Here the CDR3 reads CASSASTGTGELFF. The CDR3 nucleotides are TGTGCCAGCAGCGCCTCGACGGGAACAGGGGAGCTGTTTTTT.

This clonotype was seen many times. The rearrangement uses TRBV20-1 and TRBJ2-1, with 9 positions matching TRBD1. Germline CDR1 and CDR2: DFQATT and SNEGSKA (reference sequence). The CDR3 loop spans 15 amino acids. V lost 4 bases and J lost 5; bases outside the gene matches: 9. In nucleotides, the CDR3 is TGCAGTGCTACCCCTTTGGGACAGGGACACAATGAGCAGTTCTTC. Protein sequence: CSATPLGQGHNEQFF.

This clonotype appeared a few times. The chain employs TRBV7-9 and TRBJ1-4; the D is unclear. The V gene lost 3 bases and the J gene lost 12 bases, with 11 bases spanning the gap. The CDR3 covers 12 residues. In germline, CDR1 is SEHNR, CDR2 FQNEAQ (reference sequence). The CDR3 here is CASSLVPLELFF. As DNA, the CDR3 is TGTGCCAGCAGCTTGGTCCCCCTCGAACTGTTTTTT.

About this clonotype: The final CDR3 position lacks the conserved phenylalanine or tryptophan, pointing to a likely read error. Because the CDR3's place on the DNA is in doubt, the DNA is left out and the CDR3 is given as listed by TCRdb. The genes are TRBV6-6 and TRBJ1-4; TRBD1 is the table's D call and was not checked against the DNA. The germline gives CDR1 MNHNY, CDR2 SVGAGI (reference sequence). The CDR3 is 13 residues long, counting both termini. This chain's CDR3 is CASSYSKHGTGTS.

There are many counts of this clonotype. This chain links TRBV12-3 or TRBV12-4 with TRBJ1-5; D unclear. The CDR3 covers 15 residues. V was clipped by 0 bases and J by 5 bases, with 11 bases between them. The CDR3 region has the DNA TGTGCCAGCAGTTTAGCGATGAGTTATCATCAGCCCCAGCATTTT. This codes for CASSLAMSYHQPQHF.

This clonotype was observed a few times. The gene calls are TRBV5-1 and TRBJ2-1; 7 bases line up with TRBD2. This CDR3 is built from 16 residues. Germline V gene data show CDR1 as SGHRS and CDR2 as YFSETQ. With V trimmed by 6 bases and J by 2 bases, 11 bases remained unmatched. In nucleotides, the CDR3 is TGCGCCAGCATCGGCCGGGGAGGGAGCACCTACAATGAGCAGTTCTTC. Translating gives CASIGRGGSTYNEQFF.

This clonotype was seen at least ten times. The chain couples TRBV7-3 to TRBJ2-2; TRBD2 matches at 12 bases. J lost 5 bases, V lost 4 bases, and 5 bases had no gene match. Germline lookup yields CDR1 SGHTA and CDR2 FQGTGA. This CDR3 is built from 16 residues. The DNA of the CDR3 is TGTGCCAGCAGCTCGAGACTAGCGGGAGCGACCGGGGAGCTGTTTTTT. It translates to CASSSRLAGATGELFF.

This clonotype turned up a few times. The chain employs TRBV4-2 and TRBJ2-1, with 10 bases that match TRBD2. The V gene end was trimmed by 4 bases and the J gene end by 3 bases; junction bases not matched to a gene: 6. The CDR3 length is 16 residues. CDR1 and CDR2 (germline): LGHNA, YNFKEQ. The DNA of the CDR3 is TGTGCCAGCAGCCCACCGGGACTAGCGAACTACAATGAGCAGTTCTTC. Its translation: CASSPPGLANYNEQFF.

The chain has TRBV25-1 and TRBJ2-5; D is uncertain. The germline V and J ends were trimmed by 4 bases and 4 bases, with 7 bases remaining between them. This CDR3 comprises 12 residues. From germline, CDR1 is MGHDK and CDR2 SYGVNS. The CDR3 reads CASSANTETQYF. In DNA, the CDR3 is TGTGCCAGCAGTGCGAATACAGAGACCCAGTACTTC.

The rearrangement links TRBV7-2 to TRBJ1-1, with D tentatively TRBD1 (5 bases). The germline V gene has CDR1 SGHTA and CDR2 FQGNSA. V lost 5 bases to trimming and J lost 4 bases, with 17 bases between them. CDR3 length equals 15 residues. Written as DNA, the CDR3 is TGTGCCAGCAGCCCGCAACAGGTTCGAAGCACTGAAGCTTTCTTT. Amino acid sequence: CASSPQQVRSTEAFF. The entire variable domain, with the rest obtained from reference TRBV7-2 and TRBJ1-1, is as follows: GAGVSQSPSNKVTEKGKDVELRCDPISGHTALYWYRQSLGQGLEFLIYFQGNSAPDKSGLPSDRFSAERTGGSVSTLTIQRTQQEDSAVYLCASSPQQVRSTEAFFGQGTRLTVV.

This clonotype was observed a handful of times. The chain recombines TRBV18 with TRBJ2-1; TRBD2 agrees at 10 bases. This CDR3 has 20 amino acids. V shed 3 bases, J shed 2 bases, and the junction held 16 bases outside the gene matches. Germline V gene data show CDR1 as KGHSH and CDR2 as LQKENI. CDR3 DNA sequence: TGTGCCAGCTCACCGATGCCATACCGGACTAGCGGAATTACCTACAATGAGCAGTTCTTC. Its protein product is CASSPMPYRTSGITYNEQFF.

This clonotype showed up just a few times. The genes are TRBV3-1 and TRBJ1-6; D remains ambiguous. The CDR3 is 13 amino acids. With 4 bases removed from V and 10 bases from J, the gap between germline ends came to 11 bases. The germline gives CDR1 LGHDT, CDR2 YNNKEL (reference sequence). CDR3 in amino acids: CASSRDMGSPLHF. CDR3 sequence (DNA): TGTGCCAGCAGCCGAGATATGGGATCACCCCTCCACTTT.

J is TRBJ2-5 and V is TRBV4-2; 11 bases are a match to TRBD2. The CDR3 length is 18 residues. Germline V gives CDR1 LGHNA, CDR2 YNFKEQ. Losses at the gene ends were 0 bases for V and 2 bases for J; bases not matched to a gene: 8. CDR3 in amino acids: CASSQDLSGGAGQETQYF. The CDR3 DNA is TGTGCCAGCAGCCAAGATCTTAGCGGGGGGGCGGGACAAGAGACCCAGTACTTC.

This clonotype was observed a handful of times. This chain connects TRBV6-2 or TRBV6-3 to TRBJ2-7; TRBD2 matches at 13 bases. Trimming at V came to 7 bases and at J to 3 bases, leaving 3 bases not matched to a gene. Germline V lookup: CDR1 MNHEY, CDR2 SVGEGT. The CDR3 runs 14 residues. In nucleotides, the CDR3 is TGTGCCAGCAAACTAGCGGGGGGGCGCTACGAGCAGTACTTC. It specifies CASKLAGGRYEQYF.

This clonotype was detected ten times or more. The rearrangement joins TRBV4-1 to TRBJ1-6, with a possible D match to TRBD1 (5 bases). The germline V gene has CDR1 MGHRA and CDR2 YSYEKL. The germline V and J ends were trimmed by 1 base and 8 bases, with 12 bases remaining between them. The CDR3 spans 15 residues. The CDR3 is CASSQVTGVHSPLHF. The CDR3, as DNA: TGCGCCAGCAGCCAAGTTACAGGTGTCCATTCACCCCTCCACTTT.

The CDR3 loop reads CSVGARHGTWNTEAFF. In DNA, the CDR3 is TGCAGCGTGGGGGCCAGGCACGGGACTTGGAACACTGAAGCTTTCTTT. The rearrangement uses TRBV29-1 and TRBJ1-1; possibly TRBD1 for D (6 bases). V was clipped by 6 bases and J by 1 base, with 21 bases between them. Germline CDR1 is SQVTM and CDR2 is ANQGSEA. CDR3 length: 16 residues.

The CDR3 reads CASSFWGGGAYEQYF. In DNA form, the CDR3 reads TGTGCCAGCAGCTTCTGGGGAGGAGGGGCCTACGAGCAGTACTTC. The gene calls are TRBV11-3 and TRBJ2-7; maybe TRBD2 (6 bases). Germline V gene data show CDR1 as SGHNT and CDR2 as YENEEA. This CDR3 spans 15 amino acids. Trimming stripped 3 bases from V and 2 bases from J, with 14 bases between.

This clonotype was picked up many times. The chain uses TRBV24-1 and TRBJ2-1, with 8 nucleotides matching TRBD2. V was clipped by 4 bases and J by 4 bases; unmatched bases: 5. This CDR3 has 15 residues. The germline gives CDR1 KGHDR, CDR2 SFDVKD. The CDR3 nucleotides read TGTGCCACCAGTGAATCTAGCGGGTCGTACAATGAGCAGTTCTTC. Amino acid sequence: CATSESSGSYNEQFF.

This clonotype was seen a few times. CDR3 bases: TGTGCCAGCAGTGGTGCGGGTGACAGGGAAGCAGATACGCAGTATTTT. It is translated as CASSGAGDREADTQYF. The gene calls are TRBV6-5 and TRBJ2-3; 7 bases fit TRBD1. The CDR3 covers 16 residues. Germline-derived CDR1 and CDR2 are MNHEY and SVGAGI. V was pared by 5 bases and J by 4 bases, with 12 bases of the junction left unmatched.

The sample holds a few counts of this clonotype. The chain combines TRBV7-3 with TRBJ2-1; 9 bases are shared with TRBD2. V gave up 2 bases and J gave up 7 bases; unmatched junction bases: 6. This CDR3 spans 15 amino acids. Germline V CDR1 and CDR2: SGHTA, FQGTGA. CDR3: CASSLGTSSRNEQFF. The CDR3 DNA is TGTGCCAGCAGCTTAGGGACTAGCTCTCGGAATGAGCAGTTCTTC.

The chain combines TRBV7-6 with TRBJ1-5; D not resolved. CDR1 is SGHVS and CDR2 is FNYEAQ in the germline V gene. This CDR3 has 17 residues. V shed 1 base and J shed 0 bases, with 13 bases lying between them. The CDR3 loop reads CASSLEAFGYSNQPQHF. In DNA, the CDR3 is TGTGCCAGCAGCTTAGAAGCATTTGGGTATAGCAATCAGCCCCAGCATTTT. The entire variable domain, with the rest obtained from reference TRBV7-6 and TRBJ1-5, is as follows: GAGVSQSPRYKVTKRGQDVALRCDPISGHVSLYWYRQALGQGPEFLTYFNYEAQQDKSGLPNDRFSAERPEGSISTLTIQRTEQRDSAMYRCASSLEAFGYSNQPQHFGDGTRLSIL.